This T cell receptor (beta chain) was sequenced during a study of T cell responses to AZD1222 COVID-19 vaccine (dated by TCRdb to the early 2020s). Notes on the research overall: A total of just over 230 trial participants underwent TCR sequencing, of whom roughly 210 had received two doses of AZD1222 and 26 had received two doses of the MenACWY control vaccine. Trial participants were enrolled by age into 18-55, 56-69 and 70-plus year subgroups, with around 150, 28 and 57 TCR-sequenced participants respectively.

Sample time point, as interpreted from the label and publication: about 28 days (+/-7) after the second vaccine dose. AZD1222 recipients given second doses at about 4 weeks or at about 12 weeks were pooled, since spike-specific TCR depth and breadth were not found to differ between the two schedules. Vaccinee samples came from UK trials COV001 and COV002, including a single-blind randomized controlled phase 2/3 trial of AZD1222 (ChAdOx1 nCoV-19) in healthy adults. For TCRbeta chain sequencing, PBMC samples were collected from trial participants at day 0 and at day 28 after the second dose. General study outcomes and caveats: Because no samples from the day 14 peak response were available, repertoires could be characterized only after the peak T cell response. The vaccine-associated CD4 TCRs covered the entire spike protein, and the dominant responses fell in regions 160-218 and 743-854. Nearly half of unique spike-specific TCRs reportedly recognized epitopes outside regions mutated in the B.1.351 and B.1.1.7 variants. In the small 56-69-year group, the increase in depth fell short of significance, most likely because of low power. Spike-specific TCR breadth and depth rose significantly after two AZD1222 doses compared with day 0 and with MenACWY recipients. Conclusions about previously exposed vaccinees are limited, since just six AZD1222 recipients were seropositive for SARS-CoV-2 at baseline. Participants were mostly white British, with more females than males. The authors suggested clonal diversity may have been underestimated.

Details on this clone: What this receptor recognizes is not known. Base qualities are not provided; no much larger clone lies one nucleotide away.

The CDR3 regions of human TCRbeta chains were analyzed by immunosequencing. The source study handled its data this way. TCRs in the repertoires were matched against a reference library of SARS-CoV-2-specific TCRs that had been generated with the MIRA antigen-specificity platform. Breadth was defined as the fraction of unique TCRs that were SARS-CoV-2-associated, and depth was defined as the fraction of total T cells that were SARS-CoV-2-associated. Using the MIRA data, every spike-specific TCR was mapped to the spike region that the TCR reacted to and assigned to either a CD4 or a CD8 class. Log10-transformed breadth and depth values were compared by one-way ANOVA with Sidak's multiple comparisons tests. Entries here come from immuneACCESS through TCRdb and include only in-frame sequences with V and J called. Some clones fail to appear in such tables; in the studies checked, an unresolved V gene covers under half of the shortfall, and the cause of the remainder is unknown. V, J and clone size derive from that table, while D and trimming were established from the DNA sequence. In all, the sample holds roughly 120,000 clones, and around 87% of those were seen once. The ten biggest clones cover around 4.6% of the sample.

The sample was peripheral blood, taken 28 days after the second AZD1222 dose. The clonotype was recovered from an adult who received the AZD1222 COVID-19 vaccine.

The CDR3 amino acid sequence is: CASSPGTSGTTSTDTQYF. The DNA sequence reads TGTGCCAGCAGCCCCGGGACTAGCGGAACTACTAGCACAGATACGCAGTATTTT. The receptor chain draws on TRBV9 and TRBJ2-3; 11 bases in the middle match TRBD2. The CDR3 sequence holds 18 residues, the cysteine and phenylalanine included. The read is trimmed to its CDR3 DNA, 54 bases read in frame from base 1. The germline V and J ends show losses of 4 bases and 0 bases respectively, and no gene match explains 10 bases of the junction. The CDR1 and CDR2 encoded by the germline V gene are SGDLS and YYNGEE.